Below, one TCR beta chain is given with its context. Its target is not known. Germline CDR1 KGHDR, CDR2 SFDVKD. The CDR3 covers 15 residues. The data originate from a study of T cells expressing NK-cell markers. The study's findings and limits: The CD3+CD56-NKG2C+ fraction of several donors was likewise dominated by these clonotypes. HCMV specificity of the expanded NKG2C+ T cell clones was not established.

Following a re-call of the 5' RACE reads, TCRdb has one entry per CDR3 protein and lacks DNA. Found here are some 150,000 distinct CDR3 sequences; the top ten clones hold 9% to 15%. The sample comprised blood T cells: a sorted CD56 or NKG2C T cell subset, CD4+ or CD8+ T cells, or bulk PBMC T cells (not recorded which). J is TRBJ2-2 and V is TRBV24-1; TCRdb lists TRBD1, though no DNA is available to test this call. The receptor comes from a man aged 18 to 30 in good health. Here the CDR3 reads CATSTRGVSPGELFF.